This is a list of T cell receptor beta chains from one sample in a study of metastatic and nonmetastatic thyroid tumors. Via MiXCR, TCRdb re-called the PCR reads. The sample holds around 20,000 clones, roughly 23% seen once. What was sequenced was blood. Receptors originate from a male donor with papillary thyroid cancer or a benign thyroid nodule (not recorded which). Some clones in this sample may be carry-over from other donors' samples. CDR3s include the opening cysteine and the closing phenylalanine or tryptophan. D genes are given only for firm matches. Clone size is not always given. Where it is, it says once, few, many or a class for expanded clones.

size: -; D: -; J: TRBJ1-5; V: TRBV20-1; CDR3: CSAPDSGSSNQPELF; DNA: TGCAGTGCTCCCGACAGTGGTAGCAGCAATCAGCCAGAGCTTTTT
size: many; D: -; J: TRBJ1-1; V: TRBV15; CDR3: CATGRDLEGVAFF; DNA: TGTGCCACCGGCAGAGATTTGGAAGGTGTCGCTTTCTTT
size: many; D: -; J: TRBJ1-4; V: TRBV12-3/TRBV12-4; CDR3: CASSLTGPTNEKLFF; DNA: TGTGCCAGCAGTTTAACAGGGCCCACTAATGAAAAACTGTTTTTT
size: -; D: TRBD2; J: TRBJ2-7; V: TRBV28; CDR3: CASSPRGAGGLEQYF; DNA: TGTGCCAGCAGTCCCCGCGGAGCGGGAGGCCTCGAGCAGTACTTC
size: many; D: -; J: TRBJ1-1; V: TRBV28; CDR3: CASGGGAFF; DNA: TGTGCCAGCGGGGGGGGAGCTTTCTTT
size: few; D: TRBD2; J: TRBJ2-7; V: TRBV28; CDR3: CASSAGLAGAYEQYF; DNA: TGTGCCAGCAGTGCGGGACTAGCGGGAGCCTACGAGCAGTACTTC
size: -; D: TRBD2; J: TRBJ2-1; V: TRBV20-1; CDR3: CSARRTGGGNEQFF; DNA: TGCAGTGCTAGACGGACGGGAGGAGGAAATGAGCAGTTCTTC
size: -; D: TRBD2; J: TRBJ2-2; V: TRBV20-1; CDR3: CSAMLAAKNTGELFF; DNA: TGCAGTGCTATGCTAGCGGCAAAGAACACCGGGGAGCTGTTTTTT
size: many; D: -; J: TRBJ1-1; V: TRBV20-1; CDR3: CMRTRTEAFF; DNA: TGCATGAGGACACGCACTGAAGCTTTCTTT
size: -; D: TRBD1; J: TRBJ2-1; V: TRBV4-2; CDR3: CASSQDSRKGAEQFF; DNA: TGTGCCAGCAGCCAAGATAGTCGAAAGGGGGCCGAGCAGTTCTTC
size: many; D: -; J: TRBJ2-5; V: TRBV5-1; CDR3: CASSLDGIGQYF; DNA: TGCGCCAGCAGCTTAGATGGGATAGGCCAGTACTTC
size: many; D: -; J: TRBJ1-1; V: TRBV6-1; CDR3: CASSRETVMAFF; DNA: TGTGCCAGCAGTAGGGAGACGGTGATGGCTTTCTTT
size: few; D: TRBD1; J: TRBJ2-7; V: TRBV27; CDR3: CASRTGIYEQYF; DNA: TGTGCCAGCAGGACAGGGATTTACGAGCAGTACTTC
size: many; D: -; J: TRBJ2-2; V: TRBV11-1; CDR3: CASSLGGVSTGELFF; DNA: TGTGCCAGCAGCTTAGGAGGAGTGAGTACCGGGGAGCTGTTTTTT
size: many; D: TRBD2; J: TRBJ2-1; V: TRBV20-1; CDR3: CSARDVLAGGRNEQFF; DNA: TGCAGTGCTAGAGACGTCCTAGCGGGAGGGAGAAATGAGCAGTTCTTC
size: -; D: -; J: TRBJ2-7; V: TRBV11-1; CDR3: CASSLEVGSYEQYF; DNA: TGTGCCAGCAGCTTGGAGGTGGGCTCCTACGAGCAGTACTTC
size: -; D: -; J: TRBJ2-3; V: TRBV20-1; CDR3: CSARAGQGGVGTDTQYF; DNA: TGCAGTGCTAGAGCGGGGCAGGGGGGAGTGGGCACAGATACGCAGTATTTT
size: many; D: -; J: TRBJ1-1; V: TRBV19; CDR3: CASSFGGKAFF; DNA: TGTGCCAGTAGTTTCGGGGGGAAAGCTTTCTTT
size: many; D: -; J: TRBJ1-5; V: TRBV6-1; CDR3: CASLGNNQPQHF; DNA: TGTGCCAGCCTGGGCAACAATCAGCCCCAGCATTTT
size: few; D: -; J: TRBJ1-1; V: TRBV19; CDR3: CASSIKVRGAEAFF; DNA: TGTGCCAGTAGTATTAAGGTCAGGGGCGCTGAAGCTTTCTTT
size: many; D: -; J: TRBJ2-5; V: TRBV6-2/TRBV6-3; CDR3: CASTLLGRKETQYF; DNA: TGTGCCAGCACCTTACTGGGACGGAAAGAGACCCAGTACTTC
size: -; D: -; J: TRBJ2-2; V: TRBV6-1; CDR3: CASSTGLTGELFF; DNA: TGTGCCAGCAGTACAGGGCTCACCGGGGAGCTGTTTTTT
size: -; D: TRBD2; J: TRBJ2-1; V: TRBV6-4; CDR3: CASSDRLAGYNEQFF; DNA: TGTGCCAGCAGTGACCGACTAGCGGGTTACAATGAGCAGTTCTTC
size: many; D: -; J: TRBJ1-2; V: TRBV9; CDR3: CASSVNRDGYGYTF; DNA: TGTGCCAGCAGCGTAAACAGGGATGGCTATGGCTACACCTTC
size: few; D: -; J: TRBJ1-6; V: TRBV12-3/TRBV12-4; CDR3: CASSPEPGRKTLHF; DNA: TGTGCCAGCAGTCCTGAACCCGGGCGGAAAACCCTCCACTTT
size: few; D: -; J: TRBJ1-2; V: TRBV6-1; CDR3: CASSRSFTHGYTF; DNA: TGTGCCAGCAGCCGTTCCTTCACTCATGGCTACACCTTC
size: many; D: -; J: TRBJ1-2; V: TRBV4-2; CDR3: CASSQDISAAAYGYTF; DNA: TGTGCCAGCAGCCAAGATATTTCGGCGGCCGCTTATGGCTACACCTTC
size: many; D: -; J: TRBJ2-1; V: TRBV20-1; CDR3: CSARGTGEQFF; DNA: TGCAGTGCTAGAGGAACGGGGGAGCAGTTCTTC
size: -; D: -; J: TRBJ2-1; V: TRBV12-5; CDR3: CASGSYNEQFF; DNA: TGTGCTAGTGGTTCATACAATGAGCAGTTCTTC
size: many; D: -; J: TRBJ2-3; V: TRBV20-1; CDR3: CSAARAFTQYF; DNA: TGCAGTGCAGCTCGCGCCTTCACGCAGTATTTT
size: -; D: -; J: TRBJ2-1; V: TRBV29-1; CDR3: CSIRLIGEQLF; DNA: TGCAGCATAAGACTGATCGGGGAGCAGCTCTTC
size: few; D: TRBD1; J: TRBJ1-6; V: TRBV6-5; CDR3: CASSTRTGDNSPLHF; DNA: TGTGCCAGCAGTACTAGGACAGGAGATAATTCACCCCTCCACTTT
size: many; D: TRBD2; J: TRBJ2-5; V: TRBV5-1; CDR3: CASSLVSGTEETQYF; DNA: TGCGCCAGCAGCTTGGTTAGCGGGACGGAAGAGACCCAGTACTTC
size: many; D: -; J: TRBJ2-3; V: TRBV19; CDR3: CASSLLRHTDTQYF; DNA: TGTGCCAGTAGTCTTCTCCGTCACACAGATACGCAGTATTTT
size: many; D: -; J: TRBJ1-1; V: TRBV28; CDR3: CATGGNTEAFF; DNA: TGTGCCACGGGGGGTAACACTGAAGCTTTCTTT
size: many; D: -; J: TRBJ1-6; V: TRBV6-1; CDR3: CASSERGLAAGRNSPLHF; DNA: TGTGCCAGCAGTGAACGGGGGTTGGCGGCGGGACGAAATTCACCCCTCCACTTT
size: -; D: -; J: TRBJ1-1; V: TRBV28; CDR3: CASTTPIGKGYSTEAFF; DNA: TGTGCCAGCACAACGCCCATCGGAAAGGGGTATAGCACTGAAGCTTTCTTT
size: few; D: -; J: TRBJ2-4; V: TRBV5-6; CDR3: CASSLGGAKNIQYF; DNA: TGTGCCAGCAGCTTGGGAGGAGCCAAAAACATTCAGTACTTC
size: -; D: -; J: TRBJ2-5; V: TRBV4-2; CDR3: CASSQDNTYQETQYF; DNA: TGTGCCAGCAGCCAAGATAATACCTACCAAGAGACCCAGTACTTC
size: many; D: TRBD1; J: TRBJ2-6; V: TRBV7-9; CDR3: CASSRQGTDVLTF; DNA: TGTGCCAGCAGCCGACAGGGCACTGACGTCCTGACTTTC
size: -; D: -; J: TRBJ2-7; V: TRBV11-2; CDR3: CASSLSSSYEQYF; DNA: TGTGCCAGCAGCTTATCTAGTTCCTACGAGCAGTACTTC
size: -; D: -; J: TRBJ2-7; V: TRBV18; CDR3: CASSRERQTYEQYF; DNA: TGTGCCAGCTCACGGGAACGACAGACATACGAGCAGTACTTC
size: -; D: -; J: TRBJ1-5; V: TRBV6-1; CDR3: CASSRGYSNQPQHF; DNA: TGTGCCAGCAGTAGAGGTTATAGCAATCAGCCCCAGCATTTT
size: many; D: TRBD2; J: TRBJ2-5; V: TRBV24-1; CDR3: CATSDSSGGETQYF; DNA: TGTGCCACCAGTGATTCCTCGGGGGGGGAGACCCAGTACTTC
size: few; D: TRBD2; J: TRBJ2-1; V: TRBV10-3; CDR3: CAISAQGGGGSSYNEQFF; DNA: TGTGCCATCAGTGCTCAGGGCGGCGGGGGGAGCTCCTACAATGAGCAGTTCTTC
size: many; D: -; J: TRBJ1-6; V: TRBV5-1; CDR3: CASSFGRDDSPLHF; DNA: TGCGCCAGCAGCTTTGGCAGGGACGATTCACCCCTCCACTTT
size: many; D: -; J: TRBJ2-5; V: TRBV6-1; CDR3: CASTVQGQETQYF; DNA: TGTGCCAGCACCGTACAGGGTCAAGAGACCCAGTACTTC
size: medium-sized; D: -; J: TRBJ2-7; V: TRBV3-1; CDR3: CASSSDSHYEQYF; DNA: TGTGCCAGCAGCTCTGACAGCCACTACGAGCAGTACTTC
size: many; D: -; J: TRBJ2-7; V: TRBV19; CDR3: CASSIGRTAWGEQYF; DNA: TGTGCCAGTAGTATAGGACGGACAGCCTGGGGCGAGCAGTACTTC
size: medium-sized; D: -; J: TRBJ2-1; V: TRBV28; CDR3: CASSGGGLENEQFF; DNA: TGTGCCAGCAGCGGCGGGGGCTTGGAGAATGAGCAGTTCTTC
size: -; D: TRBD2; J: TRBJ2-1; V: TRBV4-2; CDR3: CASSQGLAGGVDEQFF; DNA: TGTGCCAGCAGCCAAGGGCTAGCGGGAGGGGTTGATGAGCAGTTCTTC
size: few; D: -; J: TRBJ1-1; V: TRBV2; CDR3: CARRRGWTEAFF; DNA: TGTGCCAGGAGGAGGGGGTGGACTGAAGCTTTCTTT
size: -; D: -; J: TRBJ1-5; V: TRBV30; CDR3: CAWSPDGGNQPQHF; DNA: TGTGCCTGGAGTCCCGACGGCGGTAATCAGCCCCAGCATTTT
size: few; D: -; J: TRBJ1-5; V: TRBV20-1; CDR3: CSATGGTENQPQHF; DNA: TGCAGTGCTACTGGGGGGACGGAGAATCAGCCCCAGCATTTT
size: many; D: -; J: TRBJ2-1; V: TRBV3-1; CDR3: CASSQAGVEQFF; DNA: TGTGCCAGCAGCCAAGCTGGGGTTGAGCAGTTCTTC
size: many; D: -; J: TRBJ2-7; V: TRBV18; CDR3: CASSPSLTLEQYF; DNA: TGTGCCAGCTCACCATCGCTGACTCTAGAGCAGTACTTC
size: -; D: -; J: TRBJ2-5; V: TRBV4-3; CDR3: CASSQDWAGKQETQYF; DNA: TGCGCCAGCAGCCAAGATTGGGCGGGAAAACAAGAGACCCAGTACTTC
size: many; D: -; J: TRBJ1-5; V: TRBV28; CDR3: CASSLGGERLNQPQHF; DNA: TGTGCCAGCAGTTTGGGAGGGGAGAGGCTCAATCAGCCCCAGCATTTT